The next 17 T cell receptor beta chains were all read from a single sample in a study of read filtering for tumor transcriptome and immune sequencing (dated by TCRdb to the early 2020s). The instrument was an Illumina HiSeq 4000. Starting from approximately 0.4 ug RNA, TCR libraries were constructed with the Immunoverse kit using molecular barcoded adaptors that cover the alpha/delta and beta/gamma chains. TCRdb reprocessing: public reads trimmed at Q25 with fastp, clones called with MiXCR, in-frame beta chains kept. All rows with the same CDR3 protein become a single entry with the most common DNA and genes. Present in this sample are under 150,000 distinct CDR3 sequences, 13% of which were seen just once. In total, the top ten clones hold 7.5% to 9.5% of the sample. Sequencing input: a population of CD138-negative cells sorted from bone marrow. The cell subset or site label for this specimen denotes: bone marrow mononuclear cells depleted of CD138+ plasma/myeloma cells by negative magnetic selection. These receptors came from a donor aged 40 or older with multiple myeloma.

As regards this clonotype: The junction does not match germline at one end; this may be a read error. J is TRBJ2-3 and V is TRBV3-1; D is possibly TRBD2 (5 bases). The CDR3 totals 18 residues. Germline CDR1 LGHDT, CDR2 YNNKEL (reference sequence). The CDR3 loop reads CASSQDRDLRGSTDTPYF. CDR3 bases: TGTGCCAGCAGCCAAGATAGAGACCTCCGAGGGAGCACAGATACGCCGTATTTT.

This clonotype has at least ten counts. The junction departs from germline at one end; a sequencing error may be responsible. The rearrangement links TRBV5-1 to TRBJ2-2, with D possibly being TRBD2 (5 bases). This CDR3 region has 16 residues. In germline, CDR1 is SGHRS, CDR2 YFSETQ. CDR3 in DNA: TGCGCCAGCAGCTTGGCTAATAGGGAGAACTCCGGGGAGCTGTTTTTT. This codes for CASSLANRENSGELFF.

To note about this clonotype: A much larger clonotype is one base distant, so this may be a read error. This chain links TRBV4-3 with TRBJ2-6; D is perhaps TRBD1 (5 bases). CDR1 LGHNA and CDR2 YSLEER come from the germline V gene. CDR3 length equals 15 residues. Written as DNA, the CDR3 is TGCGCCAGCAGCCAAGAAGACTCTGGGGCCAACGTCCTGGCTTTC. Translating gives CASSQEDSGANVLAF.

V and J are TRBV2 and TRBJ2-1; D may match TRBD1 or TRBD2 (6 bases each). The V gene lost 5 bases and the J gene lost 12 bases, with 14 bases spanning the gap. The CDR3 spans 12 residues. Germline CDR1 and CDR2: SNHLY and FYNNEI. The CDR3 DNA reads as TGTGCCAGCAGTCTACAGGGACTGGGGCAGTTCTTC. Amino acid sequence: CASSLQGLGQFF.

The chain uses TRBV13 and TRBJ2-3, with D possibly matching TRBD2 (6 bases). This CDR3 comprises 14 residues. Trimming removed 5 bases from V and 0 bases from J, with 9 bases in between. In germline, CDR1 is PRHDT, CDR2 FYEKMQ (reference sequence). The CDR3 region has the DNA TGTGCCAGCAGCGAAGGGACTAGCACAGATACGCAGTATTTT. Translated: CASSEGTSTDTQYF.

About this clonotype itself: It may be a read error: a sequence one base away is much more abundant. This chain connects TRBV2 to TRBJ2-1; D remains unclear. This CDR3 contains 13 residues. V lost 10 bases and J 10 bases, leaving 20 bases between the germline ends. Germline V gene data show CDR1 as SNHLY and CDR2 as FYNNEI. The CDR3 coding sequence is TGTGCCATACTCAAGGACCCGACCTACGAGCAGTTCTTC. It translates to CAILKDPTYEQFF. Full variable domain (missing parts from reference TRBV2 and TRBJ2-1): EPEVTQTPSHQVTQMGQEVILRCVPISNHLYFYWYRQILGQKVEFLVSFYNNEISEKSEIFDDQFSVERPDGSNFTLKIRSTKLEDSAMYFCAILKDPTYEQFFGPGTRLTVL.

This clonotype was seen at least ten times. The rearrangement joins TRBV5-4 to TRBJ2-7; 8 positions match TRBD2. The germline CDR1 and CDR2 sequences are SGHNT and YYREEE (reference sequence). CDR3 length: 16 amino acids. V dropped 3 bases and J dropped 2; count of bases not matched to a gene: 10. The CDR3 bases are TGTGCCAGCAGCTCCCGGGGGGGTCGGGCGACCTACGAGCAGTACTTC. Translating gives CASSSRGGRATYEQYF. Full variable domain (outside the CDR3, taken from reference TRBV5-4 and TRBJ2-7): ETGVTQSPTHLIKTRGQQVTLRCSSQSGHNTVSWYQQALGQGPQFIFQYYREEENGRGNFPPRFSGLQFPNYSSELNVNALELDDSALYLCASSSRGGRATYEQYFGPGTRLTVT.

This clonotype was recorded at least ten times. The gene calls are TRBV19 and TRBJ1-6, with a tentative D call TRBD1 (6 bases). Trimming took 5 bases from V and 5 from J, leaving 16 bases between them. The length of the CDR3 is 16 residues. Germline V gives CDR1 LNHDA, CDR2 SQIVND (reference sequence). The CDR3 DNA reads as TGTGCCAGTAGTCTGGACAGTGAGGCGAATAATTCACCCCTCCACTTT. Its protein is CASSLDSEANNSPLHF.

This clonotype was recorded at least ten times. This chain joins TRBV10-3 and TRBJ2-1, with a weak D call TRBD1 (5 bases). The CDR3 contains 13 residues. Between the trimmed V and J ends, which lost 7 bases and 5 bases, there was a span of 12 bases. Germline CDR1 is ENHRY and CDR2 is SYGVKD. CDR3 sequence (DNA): TGTGCCATCACTCCGGACACTGACAATGAGCAGTTCTTC. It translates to CAITPDTDNEQFF.

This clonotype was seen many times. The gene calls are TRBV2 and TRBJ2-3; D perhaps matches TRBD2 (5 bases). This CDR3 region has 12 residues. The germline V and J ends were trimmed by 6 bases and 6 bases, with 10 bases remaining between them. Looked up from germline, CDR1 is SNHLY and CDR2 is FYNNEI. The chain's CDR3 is CASRIRGDTQYF. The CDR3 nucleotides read TGTGCCAGCAGGATTAGAGGGGATACGCAGTATTTT.

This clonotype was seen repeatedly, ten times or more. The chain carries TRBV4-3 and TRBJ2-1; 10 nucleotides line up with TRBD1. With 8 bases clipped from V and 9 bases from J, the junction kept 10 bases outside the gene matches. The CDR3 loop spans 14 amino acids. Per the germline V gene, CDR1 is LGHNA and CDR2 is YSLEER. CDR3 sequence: CASRRGTGDGEQFF. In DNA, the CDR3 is TGCGCCAGCCGGCGCGGGACAGGGGATGGTGAGCAGTTCTTC.

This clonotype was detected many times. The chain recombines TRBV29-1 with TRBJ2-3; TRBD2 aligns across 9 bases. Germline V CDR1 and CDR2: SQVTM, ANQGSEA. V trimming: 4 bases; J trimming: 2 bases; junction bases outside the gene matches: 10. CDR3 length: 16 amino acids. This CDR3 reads CSVGGASGAPTDTQYF. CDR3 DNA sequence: TGCAGCGTTGGGGGGGCTAGCGGGGCCCCCACAGATACGCAGTATTTT.

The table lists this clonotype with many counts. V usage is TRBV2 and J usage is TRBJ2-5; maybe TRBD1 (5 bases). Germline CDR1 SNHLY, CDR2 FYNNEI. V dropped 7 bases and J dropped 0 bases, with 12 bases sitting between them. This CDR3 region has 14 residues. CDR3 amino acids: CASKQRTHQETQYF. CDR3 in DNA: TGTGCCAGCAAACAAAGGACACACCAAGAGACCCAGTACTTC.

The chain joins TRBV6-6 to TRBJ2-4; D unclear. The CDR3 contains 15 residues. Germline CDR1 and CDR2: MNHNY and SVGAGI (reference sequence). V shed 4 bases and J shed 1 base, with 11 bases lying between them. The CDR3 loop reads CASSLGRTAKNIQYF. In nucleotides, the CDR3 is TGTGCCAGCAGTTTGGGCAGGACCGCCAAAAACATTCAGTACTTC.

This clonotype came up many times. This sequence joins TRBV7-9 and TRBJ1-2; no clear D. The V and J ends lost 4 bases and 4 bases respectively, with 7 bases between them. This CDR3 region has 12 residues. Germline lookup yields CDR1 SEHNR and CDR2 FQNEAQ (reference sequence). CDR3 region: CASSSGFYGYTF. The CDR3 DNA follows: TGTGCCAGCAGCTCCGGATTCTATGGCTACACCTTC.

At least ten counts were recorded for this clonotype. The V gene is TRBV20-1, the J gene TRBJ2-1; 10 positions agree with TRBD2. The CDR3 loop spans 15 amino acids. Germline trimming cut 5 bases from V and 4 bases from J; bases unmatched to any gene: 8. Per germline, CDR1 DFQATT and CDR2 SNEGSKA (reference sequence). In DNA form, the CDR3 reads TGCAGTGCTGGACCTAGCGGGAGAGGATACAATGAGCAGTTCTTC. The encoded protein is CSAGPSGRGYNEQFF.

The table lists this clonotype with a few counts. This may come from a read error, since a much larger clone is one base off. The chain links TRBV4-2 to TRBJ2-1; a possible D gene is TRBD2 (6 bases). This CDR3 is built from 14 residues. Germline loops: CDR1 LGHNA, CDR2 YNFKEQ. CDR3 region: CASSPRRGYDEQSF. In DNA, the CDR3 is TGCGCCAGCAGCCCGAGGCGGGGTTACGATGAGCAGTCCTTC.